The entry below describes one T cell receptor (beta chain). The antigen is not known. The CDR3 consists of 13 residues. V was pared by 5 bases and J by 9 bases, with 7 bases of the junction left unmatched. Germline assignment: CDR1 ENHRY and CDR2 SYGVKD. This sample was included in a study of CD8 T cells in Susac syndrome. RNA in amounts of about 0.5 to 1 ug was reverse transcribed with random hexamers. TCR beta CDR3 was amplified by immunoSEQ covering 54 Vbeta and 13 Jbeta. TCRdb recomputed calls from the immunoSEQ multiplex PCR reads with MiXCR, one row per CDR3 protein. The table records hundreds of thousands of distinct CDR3 sequences, about 91% of them present only once. Sequencing of TCR beta was undertaken in CD8+ and CD4+ T cells derived from blood. Study-wide points: As acknowledged by the study, its TCR sequencing and HLA analysis included a relatively small number of individuals.

Sequencing was performed on CD8+ T cells from PBMCs. The chain is built from TRBV10-3 and TRBJ2-1, with 7 bases identical to TRBD1. The clonotype comes from a human donor with multiple sclerosis. CDR3 coding DNA: TGTGCCATCAGTTCTGGGACAGCCCCTGAGCAGTTCTTC. As protein: CAISSGTAPEQFF.